The 16 T cell receptor beta chains listed next were all sequenced from one sample in a study of OX40 agonist ivuxolimab in advanced cancers. Clones were read by immunoSEQ multiplex PCR, and TCRdb kept only the in-frame ones, dropping some. Of 50,000 to 65,000 clones in the sample, 88% are singletons; the top ten hold about 4.8%. The material was CD4+ or CD8+ T cells sorted from blood, obtained in a trial of the OX40 agonist ivuxolimab. The receptor source for this set is an adult with an advanced solid tumor such as melanoma, head and neck, liver or kidney cancer.

CDR3 in DNA: TGTGCCAGCAGCTTAGCGGTCCAATCTGGGACAGATACGCAGTATTTT. It yields the protein CASSLAVQSGTDTQYF. The J gene is TRBJ2-3, the V gene TRBV7-2, with D unclear. From germline, CDR1 is SGHTA and CDR2 FQGNSA. The CDR3 is 16 amino acids. V lost 0 bases and J 3 bases, leaving 13 bases between the germline ends.

The chain links TRBV5-1 to TRBJ1-6; 7 positions match TRBD1. J lost 5 bases, V lost 7 bases, and 3 bases had no gene match. Germline CDR1 SGHRS, CDR2 YFSETQ. The CDR3 covers 13 residues. The CDR3, as DNA: TGCGCCAGCGGGGACAGCAATAATTCACCCCTCCACTTT. Translated, it gives CASGDSNNSPLHF.

V and J are TRBV9 and TRBJ1-4; TRBD1 matches 7 bases. The CDR3 has 18 residues. Germline V gene data show CDR1 as SGDLS and CDR2 as YYNGEE. V was pared by 2 bases and J by 0 bases, with 10 bases of the junction left unmatched. The CDR3 spells CASSVGIGTVATNEKLFF. CDR3 DNA: TGTGCCAGCAGCGTGGGCATCGGGACAGTTGCAACTAATGAAAAACTGTTTTTT. Complete variable domain (other parts from reference TRBV9 and TRBJ1-4): DSGVTQTPKHLITATGQRVTLRCSPRSGDLSVYWYQQSLDQGLQFLIQYYNGEERAKGNILERFSAQQFPDLHSELNLSSLELGDSALYFCASSVGIGTVATNEKLFFGSGTQLSVL.

Comments on this clone: In the same sample, other DNA sequences code for this CDR3. The rearrangement joins TRBV28 to TRBJ1-2; tentative D call: TRBD1 (5 bases). There are 11 residues in the CDR3. Trimming stripped 8 bases from V and 4 bases from J, with 8 bases between. Germline CDR1 reads MDHEN; CDR2 reads SYDVKM. The CDR3 DNA sequence: TGTGCCAGCGGCCAGGGCTATGGCTACACCTTC. Translation: CASGQGYGYTF.

The V call is TRBV15, the J call TRBJ2-7; 11 bases fit TRBD2. Unmatched junction bases numbered 4, after V lost 2 bases and J lost 4 bases. Germline lookup yields CDR1 LNHNV and CDR2 YYDKDF (reference sequence). The CDR3 is made up of 15 amino acids. CDR3 residues: CATSRTSGSQYEQYF. CDR3 in DNA: TGTGCCACCAGCAGAACTAGCGGGAGTCAGTACGAGCAGTACTTC.

The chain carries TRBV30 and TRBJ1-1, with D possibly being TRBD1 (6 bases). The CDR3 sequence is 11 residues long. CDR1 is GTSNPN and CDR2 is SVGIG in the germline V gene (reference sequence). Trimming left V 8 bases short and J 2 bases short, with 9 bases between. The CDR3 spells CAGTTNTEAFF. The CDR3, as DNA: TGTGCCGGGACAACTAACACTGAAGCTTTCTTT.

This clone was seen once. The V gene is TRBV30, the J gene TRBJ2-3, with TRBD2 matching over 9 bases. Germline CDR1 is GTSNPN and CDR2 is SVGIG (reference sequence). This CDR3 spans 15 amino acids. Here the CDR3 DNA reads TGTGCTTACGGGGTTGGCGGGAGGGCCACAGATACGCAGTATTTT. Its protein is CAYGVGGRATDTQYF.

The gene calls are TRBV6-1 and TRBJ1-2; unclear D gene. CDR3 size: 12 residues. Germline CDR1 reads MNHNS; CDR2 reads SASEGT. Trimming shortened V by 6 bases and J by 3 bases, and 8 bases separated the two germline ends. The CDR3 DNA reads as TGTGCCAGCAGCGACAACGACTATGGCTACACCTTC. It codes for CASSDNDYGYTF.

V gene TRBV28 combines with J gene TRBJ2-7, with D possibly TRBD1 on 6 matching bases. The CDR3 contains 15 residues. Germline V gene data show CDR1 as MDHEN and CDR2 as SYDVKM. V was cut by 3 bases and J by 3 bases, with 15 bases left in between. CDR3 protein: CASSFSGTNNYEQYF. The DNA for the CDR3 is TGTGCCAGCAGTTTTTCCGGGACAAACAACTACGAGCAGTACTTC.

The chain recombines TRBV7-3 with TRBJ2-3, with D possibly matching TRBD1 (6 bases). Germline assignment: CDR1 SGHTA and CDR2 FQGTGA. Trimming shortened V by 0 bases and J by 2 bases, and 15 bases separated the two germline ends. The CDR3 contains 17 residues. The chain's CDR3 is CASSLTAPRGPTDTQYF. The CDR3 nucleotides read TGTGCCAGCAGCTTAACGGCCCCCAGGGGCCCCACAGATACGCAGTATTTT.

J is TRBJ2-5 and V is TRBV10-3; D possibly corresponds to TRBD1 (5 bases). This CDR3 is built from 12 residues. V dropped 6 bases and J dropped 5 bases, with 10 bases sitting between them. Germline CDR1 ENHRY, CDR2 SYGVKD. CDR3 sequence reads: CAISQGIETQYF. CDR3 nucleotide sequence: TGTGCCATCAGCCAGGGAATCGAGACCCAGTACTTC.

The gene calls are TRBV5-8 and TRBJ1-5; no clear D gene. V lost 0 bases, J lost 0 bases, and 10 bases lay in between. Germline V gene data show CDR1 as SGHTS and CDR2 as YDEGEE. The CDR3 has 16 amino acids. The CDR3 loop is CASSLDGEGSNQPQHF. The DNA for the CDR3 is TGTGCCAGCAGCTTGGATGGGGAGGGTAGCAATCAGCCCCAGCATTTT.

This sequence joins TRBV10-3 and TRBJ2-1; 15 nucleotides match TRBD2. Germline V lookup: CDR1 ENHRY, CDR2 SYGVKD. The V and J ends lost 2 bases and 10 bases, in that order; junction bases with no gene match: 6. There are 16 residues in the CDR3. The CDR3: CAISEGLAGGGGEQFF. The CDR3 nucleotides are TGTGCCATCAGTGAGGGACTAGCGGGAGGGGGCGGAGAGCAGTTCTTC.

The chain recombines TRBV7-8 with TRBJ1-5; unclear D gene. The CDR3 is 14 amino acids. V was trimmed by 1 base and J by 3 bases, leaving 7 bases between them. Germline V CDR1 and CDR2: SGHVS, FQNEAQ. The CDR3 DNA reads as TGTGCCAGCAGCTTAGTGGGAATCAATCAGCCCCAGCATTTT. Its protein product is CASSLVGINQPQHF. The whole variable domain, remainder taken from reference TRBV7-8 and TRBJ1-5, is GAGVSQSPRYKVAKRGQDVALRCDPISGHVSLFWYQQALGQGPEFLTYFQNEAQLDKSGLPSDRFFAERPEGSVSTLKIQRTQQEDSAVYLCASSLVGINQPQHFGDGTRLSIL.

The rearrangement joins TRBV7-3 to TRBJ2-7, with a possible D match to TRBD1 (6 bases). The V end was cut by 1 base, the J end by 3 bases, with 13 bases between. Germline V gene data show CDR1 as SGHTA and CDR2 as FQGTGA. CDR3 length: 15 amino acids. This CDR3 reads CASSLNAGAVYEQYF. DNA of the CDR3: TGTGCCAGCAGCTTAAACGCAGGGGCAGTCTACGAGCAGTACTTC.

The chain employs TRBV10-3 and TRBJ1-4; D possibly corresponds to TRBD1 (5 bases). CDR1 is ENHRY and CDR2 is SYGVKD in the germline V gene. CDR3 length: 14 amino acids. V was cut by 6 bases and J by 0 bases, with 8 bases left in between. The CDR3 reads CAISDSATNEKLFF. CDR3 coding DNA: TGTGCCATCAGCGACAGTGCAACTAATGAAAAACTGTTTTTT.